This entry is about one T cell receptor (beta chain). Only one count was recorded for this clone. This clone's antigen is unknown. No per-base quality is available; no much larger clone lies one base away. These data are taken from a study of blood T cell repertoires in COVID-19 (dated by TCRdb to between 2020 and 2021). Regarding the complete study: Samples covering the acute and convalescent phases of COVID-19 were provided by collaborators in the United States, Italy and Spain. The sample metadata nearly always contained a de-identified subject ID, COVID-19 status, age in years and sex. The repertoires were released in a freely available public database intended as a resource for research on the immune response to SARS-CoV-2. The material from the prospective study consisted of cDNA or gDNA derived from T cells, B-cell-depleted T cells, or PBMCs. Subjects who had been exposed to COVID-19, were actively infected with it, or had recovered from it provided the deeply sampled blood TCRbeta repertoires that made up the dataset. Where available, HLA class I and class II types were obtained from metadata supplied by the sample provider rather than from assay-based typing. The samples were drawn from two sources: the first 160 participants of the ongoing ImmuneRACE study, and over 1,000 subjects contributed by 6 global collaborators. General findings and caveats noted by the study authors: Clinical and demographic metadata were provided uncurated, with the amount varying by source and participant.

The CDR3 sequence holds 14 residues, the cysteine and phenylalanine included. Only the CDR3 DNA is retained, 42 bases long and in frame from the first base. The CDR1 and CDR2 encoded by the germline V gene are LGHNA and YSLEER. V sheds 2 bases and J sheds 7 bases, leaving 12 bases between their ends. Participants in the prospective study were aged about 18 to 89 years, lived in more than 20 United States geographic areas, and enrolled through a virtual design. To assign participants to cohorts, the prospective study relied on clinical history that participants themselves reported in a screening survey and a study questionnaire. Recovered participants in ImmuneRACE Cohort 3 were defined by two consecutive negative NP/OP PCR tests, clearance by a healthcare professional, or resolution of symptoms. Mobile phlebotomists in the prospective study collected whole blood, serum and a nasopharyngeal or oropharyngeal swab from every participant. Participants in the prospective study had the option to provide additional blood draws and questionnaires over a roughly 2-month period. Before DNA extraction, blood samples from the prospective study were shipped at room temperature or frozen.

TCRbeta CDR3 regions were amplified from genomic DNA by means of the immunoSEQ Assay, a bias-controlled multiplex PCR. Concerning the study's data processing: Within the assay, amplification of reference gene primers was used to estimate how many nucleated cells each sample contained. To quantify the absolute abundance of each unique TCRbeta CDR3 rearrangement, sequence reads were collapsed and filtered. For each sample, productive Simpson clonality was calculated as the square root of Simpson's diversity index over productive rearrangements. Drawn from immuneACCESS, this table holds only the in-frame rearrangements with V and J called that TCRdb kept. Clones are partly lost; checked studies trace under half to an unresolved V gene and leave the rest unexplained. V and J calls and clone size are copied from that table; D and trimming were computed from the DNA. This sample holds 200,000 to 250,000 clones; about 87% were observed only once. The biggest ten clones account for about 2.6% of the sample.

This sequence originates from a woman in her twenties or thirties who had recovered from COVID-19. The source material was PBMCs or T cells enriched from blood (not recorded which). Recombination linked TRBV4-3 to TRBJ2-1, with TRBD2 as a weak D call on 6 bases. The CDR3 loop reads CASSQSAGRNEQFF. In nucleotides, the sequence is TGCGCCAGCAGCCAATCGGCGGGGAGGAATGAGCAGTTCTTC.